Only a few counts were recorded for the clone carrying this T cell receptor (beta chain). Antigen: not known. This could be a read error, since a much larger clone is one nucleotide away. These data originate in a study of breast tumors, draining lymph nodes, adjacent tissues. Study conclusions and caveats: Findings are consistent with lymph node origin and intratumoral expansion of most tumor T cells. That most tumor T cells come from lymph nodes remained unproven.

MiXCR, applied by TCRdb to the multiplex PCR reads, yields one record per CDR3 protein. The sample has fewer than 300,000 distinct CDR3 sequences, around 32% seen once; the top ten hold 1.3% to 1.5%. Germline CDR1 and CDR2: SGHKS and YYEKEE (reference sequence). This CDR3 contains 16 residues. Trimming removed 4 bases from V and 2 bases from J; junction bases left unmatched: 11. The lymph nodes were axillary draining lymph nodes from breast cancer patients. The sample consisted of axillary lymph node tissue. The gene calls are TRBV5-5 and TRBJ1-2; 7 positions match TRBD1. The clonotype originates from a female donor with breast cancer. Some clones in this sample may be carry-over from other donors' samples. The CDR3 here is CASSLAPAQGNYGYTF. The CDR3 DNA reads as TGTGCCAGCAGCCTAGCCCCGGCACAGGGGAACTATGGCTACACCTTC. Using reference TRBV5-5 and TRBJ1-2 for the parts outside the CDR3, the full variable domain is DAGVTQSPTHLIKTRGQQVTLRCSPISGHKSVSWYQQVLGQGPQFIFQYYEKEERGRGNFPDRFSARQFPNYSSELNVNALLLGDSALYLCASSLAPAQGNYGYTFGSGTRLTVV.